This is a list of T cell receptor beta chains from one sample in a study of PD-1 blockade in classical Hodgkin lymphoma. The protocol was immunoSEQ multiplex PCR, while the TCRdb copy is restricted to in-frame clones and leaves out a portion. The table lists 72,000 or so clones, approximately 94% of them singletons. The specimen comprised peripheral blood mononuclear cells (PBMCs), sampled at baseline. The source of these receptors is a human donor with classical Hodgkin lymphoma. The conserved cysteine and the conserved F or W are not part of the CDR3 here. D genes are given only for firm matches.

ASSLSFYGETQY TRBV27 -
ASSYGGGLQPQH TRBV6-6 -
ATSRQVAGVITGAGELF TRBV15 TRBD2
ASSFDYNSGANVLT TRBV7-2 -
ASAVGQGTYEQY TRBV12-5 TRBD1
ASSLVEATKETQY TRBV5-4 -
ASSKTQGDGYT TRBV19 TRBD1
ASSAYVRGTGELF TRBV28 -
ASRPNMNTEAF TRBV14 -
ASSYGTSGRARGAQY TRBV5-6 TRBD2
ATSRGGAMNTEAF TRBV15 -
ASKRQGDTEAF TRBV7-3 -
ASSPSPTSGATDTQY TRBV7-9 TRBD2
ASSDQSGGGTQY TRBV6-1 TRBD2
ASSLWAGGLYTEAF TRBV7-2 TRBD1
ASSPRQGTGANVLT TRBV7-3 -
ASSRGVGPSGMAFYTEAF TRBV19 -
ASSLTAGGNIQY TRBV28 TRBD1
ASSPFGTGFYNEQF TRBV14 TRBD1
ASIREGNVGAF TRBV2 -
ASSPSGTGGYEQY TRBV18 TRBD1
ASSEAGTPEEKLF TRBV2 -
ASSPGTEFYGYT TRBV28 TRBD1
ASSPRGGGASDTQY TRBV7-9 TRBD2
ASSQVARPRSYNEQF TRBV4-3 -
AWSHLTNEKLF TRBV30 -
ASRQPGPYGYT TRBV6-5 -
ASSPPDRAGKTQY TRBV7-9 TRBD1
ASSSDRDRWQPQH TRBV7-8 TRBD1
AWSVGQGGGYT TRBV30 TRBD1
ASSDTLGIWT TRBV2 -
ASSQEGLEETQY TRBV4-2 -
ASSPFNHGPTYEQY TRBV18 -
ASSEGGVDGYT TRBV25-1 -
ASSLRWGPDTQY TRBV14 -
ASAAQGTYGYT TRBV6-5 TRBD1
ASSLGARGTDTQY TRBV27 -
ASRPVDRDAAYQPQH TRBV12-2 -
ASSAIGTGSNEQF TRBV2 -
ASSYSTSGRSSYNEQF TRBV7-3 -
ASSKGDEQF TRBV11-3 -
ASHWDSYNEQF TRBV27 TRBD1
SVAGYYGYT TRBV29-1 -
ASSLGRDPRYEQY TRBV27 -
ASSPQPFDRARSNEQF TRBV7-9 TRBD1
ASSEATRIF TRBV6-1 -